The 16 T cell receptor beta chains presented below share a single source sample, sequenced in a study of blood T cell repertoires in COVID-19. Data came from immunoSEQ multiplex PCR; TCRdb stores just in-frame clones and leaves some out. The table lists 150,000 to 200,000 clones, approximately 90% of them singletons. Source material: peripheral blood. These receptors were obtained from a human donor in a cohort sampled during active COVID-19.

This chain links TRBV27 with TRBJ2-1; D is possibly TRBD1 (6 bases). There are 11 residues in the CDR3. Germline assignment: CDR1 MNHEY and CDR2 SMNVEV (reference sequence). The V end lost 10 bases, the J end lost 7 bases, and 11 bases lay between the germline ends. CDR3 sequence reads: CATGQMNEQFF. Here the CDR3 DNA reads TGTGCCACCGGACAGATGAATGAGCAGTTCTTC.

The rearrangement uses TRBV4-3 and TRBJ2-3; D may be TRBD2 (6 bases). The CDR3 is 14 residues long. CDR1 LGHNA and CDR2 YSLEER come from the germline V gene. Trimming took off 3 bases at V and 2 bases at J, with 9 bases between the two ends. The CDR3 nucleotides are TGCGCCAGCAGCCAGGGACTTTACACAGATACGCAGTATTTT. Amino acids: CASSQGLYTDTQYF.

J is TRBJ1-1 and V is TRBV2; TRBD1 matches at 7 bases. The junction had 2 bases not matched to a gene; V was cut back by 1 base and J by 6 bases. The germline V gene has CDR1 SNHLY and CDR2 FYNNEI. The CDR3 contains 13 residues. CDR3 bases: TGTGCCAGCAGTGAAGACAGGGGCCCTGAAGCTTTCTTT. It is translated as CASSEDRGPEAFF. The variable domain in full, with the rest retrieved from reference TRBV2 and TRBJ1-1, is EPEVTQTPSHQVTQMGQEVILRCVPISNHLYFYWYRQILGQKVEFLVSFYNNEISEKSEIFDDQFSVERPDGSNFTLKIRSTKLEDSAMYFCASSEDRGPEAFFGQGTRLTVV.

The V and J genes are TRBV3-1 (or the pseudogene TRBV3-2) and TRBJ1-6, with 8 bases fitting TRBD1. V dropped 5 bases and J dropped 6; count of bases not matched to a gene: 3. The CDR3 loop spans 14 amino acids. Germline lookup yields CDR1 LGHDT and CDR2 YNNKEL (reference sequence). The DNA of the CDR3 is TGTGCCAGCAGCTTCGGACAGGGTAATTCACCCCTCCACTTT. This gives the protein CASSFGQGNSPLHF.

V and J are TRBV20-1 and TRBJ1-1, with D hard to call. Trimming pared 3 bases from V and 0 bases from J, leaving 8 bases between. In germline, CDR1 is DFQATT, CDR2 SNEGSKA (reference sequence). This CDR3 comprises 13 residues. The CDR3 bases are TGCAGTGCTAGTGGACGGGTGAACACTGAAGCTTTCTTT. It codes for CSASGRVNTEAFF.

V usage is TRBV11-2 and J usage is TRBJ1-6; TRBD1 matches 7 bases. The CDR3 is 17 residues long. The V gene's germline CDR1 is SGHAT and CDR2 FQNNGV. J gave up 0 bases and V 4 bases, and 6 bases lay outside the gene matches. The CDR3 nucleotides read TGTGCCAGCAGCTCTCCGGGACAGAGCTCCTATAATTCACCCCTCCACTTT. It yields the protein CASSSPGQSSYNSPLHF.

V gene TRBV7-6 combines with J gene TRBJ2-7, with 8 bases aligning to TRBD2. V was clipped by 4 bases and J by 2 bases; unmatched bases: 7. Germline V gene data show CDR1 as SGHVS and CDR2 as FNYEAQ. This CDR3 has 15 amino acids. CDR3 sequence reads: CASSSPFSGTYEQYF. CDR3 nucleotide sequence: TGTGCCAGCAGCTCTCCCTTTAGCGGGACCTACGAGCAGTACTTC. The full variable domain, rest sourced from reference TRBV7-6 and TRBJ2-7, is GAGVSQSPRYKVTKRGQDVALRCDPISGHVSLYWYRQALGQGPEFLTYFNYEAQQDKSGLPNDRFSAERPEGSISTLTIQRTEQRDSAMYRCASSSPFSGTYEQYFGPGTRLTVT.

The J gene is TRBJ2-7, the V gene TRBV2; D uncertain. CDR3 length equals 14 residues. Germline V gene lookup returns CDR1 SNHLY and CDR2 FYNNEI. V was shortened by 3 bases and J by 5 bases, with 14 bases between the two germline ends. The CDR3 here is CASSDHGLRNEQYF. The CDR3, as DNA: TGTGCCAGCAGTGACCACGGATTGAGGAACGAGCAGTACTTC.

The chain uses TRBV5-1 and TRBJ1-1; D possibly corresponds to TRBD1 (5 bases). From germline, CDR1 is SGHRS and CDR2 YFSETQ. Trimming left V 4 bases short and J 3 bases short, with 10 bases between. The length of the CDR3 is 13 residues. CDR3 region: CASSQETDTEAFF. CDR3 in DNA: TGCGCCAGCAGCCAGGAGACAGACACTGAAGCTTTCTTT.

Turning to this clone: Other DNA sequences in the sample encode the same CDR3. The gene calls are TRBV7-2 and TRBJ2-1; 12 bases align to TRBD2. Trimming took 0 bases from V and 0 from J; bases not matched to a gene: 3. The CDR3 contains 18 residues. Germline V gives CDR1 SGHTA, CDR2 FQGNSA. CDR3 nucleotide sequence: TGTGCCAGCAGCTTAGCGGCTAGCGGGGGGGGCTCCTACAATGAGCAGTTCTTC. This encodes CASSLAASGGGSYNEQFF.

CDR3: CASSLDGNYEQYF. In nucleotides, the CDR3 is TGTGCCAGCAGCTTAGACGGGAACTACGAGCAGTACTTC. This sequence joins TRBV7-9 and TRBJ2-7; the D gene is possibly TRBD2 (5 bases). V lost 1 base and J lost 3, with 7 bases in between. Per germline, CDR1 SEHNR and CDR2 FQNEAQ (reference sequence). This CDR3 has 13 residues.

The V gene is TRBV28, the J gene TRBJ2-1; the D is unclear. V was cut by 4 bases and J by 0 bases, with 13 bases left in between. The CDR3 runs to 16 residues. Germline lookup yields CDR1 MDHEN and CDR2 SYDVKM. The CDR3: CASSSPRWSSYNEQFF. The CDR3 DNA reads TGTGCCAGCAGTTCCCCACGGTGGAGCTCCTACAATGAGCAGTTCTTC.

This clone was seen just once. CDR3 sequence reads: CASSESRLAGSYEQYF. The CDR3 DNA follows: TGCGCCAGCAGTGAATCGCGACTAGCGGGATCCTACGAGCAGTACTTC. The chain combines TRBV10-2 with TRBJ2-7, with 11 bases fitting TRBD2. V dropped 3 bases and J dropped 1; count of bases not matched to a gene: 5. Germline lookup yields CDR1 WSHSY and CDR2 SAAADI. The CDR3 is 16 amino acids.

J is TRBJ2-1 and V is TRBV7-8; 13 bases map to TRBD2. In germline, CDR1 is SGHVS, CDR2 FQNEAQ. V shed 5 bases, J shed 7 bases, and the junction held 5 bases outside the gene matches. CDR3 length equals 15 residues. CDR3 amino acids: CASSLTTSGRNEQFF. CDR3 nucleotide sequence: TGTGCCAGCAGCCTAACGACTAGCGGGAGGAATGAGCAGTTCTTC.

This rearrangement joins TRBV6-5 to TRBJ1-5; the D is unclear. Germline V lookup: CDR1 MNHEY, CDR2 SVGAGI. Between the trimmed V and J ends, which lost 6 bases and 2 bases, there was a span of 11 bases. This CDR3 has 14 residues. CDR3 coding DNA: TGTGCCAGCAGCCTCGACGGGGGCAATCAGCCCCAGCATTTT. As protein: CASSLDGGNQPQHF.

The CDR3 coding sequence is TGTGCTAGTGGCTCGGGACAGGGCTTGAATACGCAGTATTTT. Translating gives CASGSGQGLNTQYF. The V call is TRBV12-5, the J call TRBJ2-3; 9 bases are shared with TRBD1. Germline V gene lookup returns CDR1 LGHNT and CDR2 FRNRAP. V gave up 6 bases and J gave up 7 bases; unmatched junction bases: 8. This CDR3 comprises 14 residues.